A selection of T cell receptor beta chains follows, all from one sample in a study of blood T cell repertoires in COVID-19. TCRdb's table, derived via immunoSEQ multiplex PCR, lists solely in-frame clones and lacks some. The table shows 250,000 to 400,000 clones, with around 88% occurring only once. Sequenced: peripheral blood. These TCRs come from a woman aged 30 to 39 with COVID-19, enrolled during active disease. Both conserved end residues are part of each CDR3. The D gene is left open where the match is weak. Clone size is shown for a subset of rows, as once, few, many or a class of expanded clone.

D: .; J: TRBJ1-6; size: .; V: TRBV3-1/TRBV3-2; DNA: TGTGCCAGCAGCCAAGGACTGCAGTTTTATAATTCACCCCTCCACTTT; CDR3: CASSQGLQFYNSPLHF
D: TRBD2; J: TRBJ2-2; size: .; V: TRBV28; DNA: TGTGCCAGCAGTTTGGGGCTCGGGACTAGCGCCACCGGGGAGCTGTTTTTT; CDR3: CASSLGLGTSATGELFF
D: .; J: TRBJ1-2; size: .; V: TRBV7-2; DNA: TGTGCCAGCAGGAAACCGGGTGACGGCTATGGCTACACCTTC; CDR3: CASRKPGDGYGYTF
D: TRBD2; J: TRBJ2-7; size: .; V: TRBV5-4; DNA: TGTGCCAGCAGCGAGGGACTAGTTGACGAGCAGTACTTC; CDR3: CASSEGLVDEQYF
D: TRBD1; J: TRBJ1-3; size: .; V: TRBV5-1; DNA: TGCGCCAGCAGCCCAACAGGGGGTTCACCGGGAAACACCATATATTTT; CDR3: CASSPTGGSPGNTIYF
D: .; J: TRBJ2-3; size: .; V: TRBV2; DNA: TGTGCCAGCAGAAACGCTCTAACAGATACGCAGTATTTT; CDR3: CASRNALTDTQYF
D: TRBD2; J: TRBJ2-5; size: .; V: TRBV28; DNA: TGTGCCAGCAGAGCCGGGCCCGGGGGGGAGACCCAGTACTTC; CDR3: CASRAGPGGETQYF
D: TRBD2; J: TRBJ2-1; size: few; V: TRBV6-4; DNA: TGTGCCAGCAGGGGAACTAGCGGGGGGGGACGCTACAATGAGCAGTTCTTC; CDR3: CASRGTSGGGRYNEQFF
D: .; J: TRBJ1-5; size: .; V: TRBV27; DNA: TGTGCCAGCACCGACCCGGGACACATCCACAATCAGCCCCAGCATTTT; CDR3: CASTDPGHIHNQPQHF
D: .; J: TRBJ1-1; size: .; V: TRBV11-3; DNA: TGTGCCAGCAGCTTTGCCCAGGGAACTGAAGCTTTCTTT; CDR3: CASSFAQGTEAFF
D: .; J: TRBJ1-1; size: .; V: TRBV6-2/TRBV6-3; DNA: TGTGCCAGCAGTTACTCTACAGGGTCGATGAACACTGAAGCTTTCTTT; CDR3: CASSYSTGSMNTEAFF
D: .; J: TRBJ1-1; size: .; V: TRBV11-1; DNA: TGTGCCAGCAGCTTGACAGGCAGGGGCACTGAAGCTTTCTTT; CDR3: CASSLTGRGTEAFF
D: TRBD2; J: TRBJ2-2; size: .; V: TRBV30; DNA: TGTGCCTGGTCCTTGGGACTAGACACCGGGGAGCTGTTTTTT; CDR3: CAWSLGLDTGELFF
D: .; J: TRBJ1-1; size: few; V: TRBV12-3/TRBV12-4; DNA: TGTGCCAGCAGTTATACAGAGAACACTGAAGCTTTCTTT; CDR3: CASSYTENTEAFF
D: .; J: TRBJ1-5; size: .; V: TRBV4-1; DNA: TGCGCCAGCAGCCCCTTCGGGGGGGCGGGTCAGCCCCAGCATTTT; CDR3: CASSPFGGAGQPQHF
D: TRBD2; J: TRBJ2-3; size: .; V: TRBV5-1; DNA: TGCGCCAGCAGCTTGGCTAGCGGGGGTATCACAGATACGCAGTATTTT; CDR3: CASSLASGGITDTQYF